This TCR beta chain was sequenced during a study of cytomegalovirus exposure and HLA in healthy donors (dated by TCRdb to 2016 to 2017). Looking at the study overall: An earlier analysis of about 530 of the donors reported approximately 280 Gb of sequence data and 95 million to 130 million unique TCR beta sequences obtained from roughly 170 million T cells. Rather than using new phenotypic data, the later analysis identified candidate immune exposures from TCR beta sequences and from how often those sequences occurred across donors. The aim of the study was to test whether cataloging public T cell receptors could identify signatures of past pathogen exposure. An earlier analysis of roughly 580 of the donors used high-throughput TCR beta sequencing to judge whether each TCR beta V gene segment behaved as functional or pseudogenic. A separate validation cohort of roughly 130 different subjects was used in addition to the approximately 700-subject first cohort. Alongside the repertoire data, information on donor age, sex, ethnicity and CMV serostatus was compiled. Using immunosequencing, the study profiled T cell repertoires from about 650 subjects and related those repertoires to cytomegalovirus serostatus. Every discovery cohort repertoire had been produced on one sequencing platform. HLA typing included class I and class II loci at four-digit resolution. On average, roughly 250,000 unique TCR beta nucleotide sequences were sequenced per donor among roughly 430 genotyped donors of the cohort, with 15% to 20% of those sequences being non-productive. About 300 gigabases of sequencing data and tens of millions of unique TCR sequences were included in an early release covering over 600 HLA-typed donors. Roughly 5 DR-DQ haplotypes were handled as single units for association and clustering, since linkage in the cohort was strong. To predict cytomegalovirus infection status, the study combined high-throughput TCR immunosequencing, statistical association of individual TCRs with disease status, and machine learning. The number of typed donors differed by locus: about 620-640 for A, B, C, DRB1 and DQB1; 522 for DQA1; fewer than 610 for DPA1; and some 450 for DPB1. In a later analysis, previously published TCR beta repertoires from several hundred donors were re-analyzed and high-resolution HLA genotyping was added so that TCR occurrence patterns could be studied. Genome-wide SNP genotypes for about 55% of the roughly 670 donors were used in a later genetic analysis, which treated that subset as a discovery cohort. Among the roughly 400 genotyped donors, roughly 80% belonged to the genetic ancestry cluster associated with self-reported Caucasian donors.

Concerning this clone: No cognate antigen has been identified for it. It has no much larger one-base neighbor in the sample; base qualities were not kept.

What the research found in general, with its limitations: The sequencing pipeline was judged likely to have produced a cluster of highly shared sequence variants as a technical artifact. Because some donors lacked HLA typing at each locus, the association tests relied only on the typed subset. Correlated functional status among segregating V segments might be attributable to linkage disequilibrium, but an unknown experimental factor could not be ruled out. In an earlier analysis of some 640 of the donors, most TCR beta V segments were observed in productive rearrangements about 90% or about 30% of the time, broadly matching IMGT annotations. According to a later analysis, parvovirus B19, influenza, CMV and Epstein-Barr virus appeared linked to several top co-occurrence clusters. In a later genetic analysis, a missense DCLRE1C variant was associated with V-gene and J-gene trimming of TCR beta chains, and the association was replicated in an independent cohort. In a later analysis, HLA-associated TCR beta chains were found to be more clonally expanded and to have lower generation probabilities than equally common non-associated chains. A further reported finding was that TCR beta sequences accurately predicted the HLA-A and HLA-B alleles for most subjects in the first cohort. The authors suggested that the approach could potentially be extended to other disease states and immunological phenotypes. Compared with the 666-donor mean, donors in an Asian-associated ancestry cluster had fewer N-insertions in productive TCRs, according to a later genetic analysis. The 87-base-pair reads could not distinguish some IMGT-functional V segments, including TRBV6-2 and TRBV6-3, so those segments were excluded. Most CMV-associated TCR beta chains appeared to be HLA-restricted in a later analysis, and the HLA associations seemed to be driven largely by CMV exposure. In the study, 164 TCR beta chains were listed as associated with cytomegalovirus. The earlier analysis of about 600 of the donors excluded fewer than 20 rarely observed V segments, including chromosome 9 orphons, because counts were too low. Most TCR sequences were observed very rarely across donors, whereas some public TCRs were present in many individuals. Only TCR beta chains were sequenced in this cohort, and the absence of alpha or paired-chain data limited detectable features. Immune exposure information for the cohort was limited to CMV serostatus. In a later analysis, TCR association rates were found to vary across HLA loci, with the most associated TCRs seen for DRB1 alleles and the fewest for HLA-C alleles. Strong co-occurrence of HLA alleles, especially DR and DQ, made assigning TCR associations to individual alleles difficult. In a later analysis, 15,000 to 20,000 TCR beta sequences were associated with specific HLA alleles at a false discovery rate of 0.05. In vitro tests confirmed that a few of the cytomegalovirus-associated TCR beta chains recognize cytomegalovirus antigens. The presence/absence analyses assumed that sequencing depth was roughly uniform across donors, and that assumption may not be true. The classifier was reported to diagnose cytomegalovirus status with high specificity and sensitivity in both the original and validation cohorts.

The germline V gene provides CDR1 SGDLS and CDR2 YYNGEE. Unmatched junction bases come to 2, with V trimmed by 7 bases and J by 7 bases. There are 12 amino acids in the CDR3, from cysteine to phenylalanine inclusive. Left in the record is the CDR3 DNA by itself, 36 bases read in frame from the first base. The cohort comprised 666 healthy bone marrow donors. At the time of sampling, all cohort members were nominally healthy, though unrecorded immune exposures were likely present. The donor tested CMV seropositive and was one of the 289 seropositive cohort members. A peripheral blood sample was collected from each donor, and TCR beta sequencing was performed on peripheral blood mononuclear cells. Genomic DNA was extracted from the blood cell samples with the Qiagen DNeasy Blood Extraction Kit. The library was made by the immunoSEQ multiplex PCR assay. A mixture of 60 forward primers for TCR Vbeta segments and 13 reverse primers for TCR Jbeta segments was used in the multiplex PCR. A multiplex PCR assay on genomic DNA amplified the CDR3 region of rearranged TCR beta genes. Amplified TCR beta libraries were sequenced as 87-base-pair reads on the Illumina HiSeq System. In the paper's pipeline: A later analysis counted approximately 76 million unique TCR beta chains across the 690 or so repertoires, and 10 million to 11 million of these chains were shared by at least two donors. To remove PCR and sequencing errors, raw reads were error-corrected and collapsed into unique sequences using a nearest-neighbor algorithm that merged closely related sequences. Alignment of CDR3 sequences to IMGT reference sequences was used to assign V, D and J gene segments. For a sequence to be retained, a match of at least six nucleotides to both a V gene segment and a J gene segment was required. A rearrangement was called productive if the CDR3 had no stop codons and remained in frame with V and J, and every other rearrangement was called non-productive. Following IMGT convention, CDR3 was defined as the stretch from the second conserved V-encoded cysteine up to the conserved J-encoded phenylalanine. Sequences without an unambiguous match to a single V gene segment were excluded from the earlier analysis of 500 to 700 of the donors. In an earlier analysis of 500 to 750 of the donors, V segments were called functional above 56.7% productive rearrangements and were called segregating when the between-donor standard deviation exceeded 5%. A statistical classification framework was built to diagnose cytomegalovirus status from the catalog of TCR beta chain sequences. In a later analysis, TCR nucleotide sequences were compared against IMGT/GENE-DB human TR gene sequences so that V and J genes could be assigned. In a later analysis, CDR3 sequences and most-parsimonious VDJ recombination scenarios were assigned using the TCRdist pipeline. A later analysis defined each TCR beta chain by its CDR3 amino acid sequence plus V-gene family, and excluded reads lacking a unique V-gene family. As a way to deal with suspected cross-contamination and a sequencing artifact, a later analysis dropped roughly 620 nucleotide sequences that were highly shared and had low generation probability. In a later analysis, a clonal expansion index was calculated for each public chain from normalized within-repertoire ranks of inferred template counts. Generation probabilities in a later analysis came from a VDJ recombination model fitted to out-of-frame rearrangements, and those results were checked against IGoR. In a later analysis, hypergeometric tests were used to score TCR-TCR, TCR-HLA and TCR-CMV co-occurrence, with a repertoire-size bias correction applied to TCR pairs. A later analysis estimated false discovery rates by permuting HLA or CMV assignments 20 times. A later analysis grouped co-occurring TCRs with DBSCAN, adding TCRdist sequence similarity when clustering within HLA-allele-positive subsets. Co-occurrence clustering excluded repertoires with fewer than 30,000 or more than 120,000 public chains, plus five with anomalous nucleotide sharing. In TCRdb, the immuneACCESS table is reduced to in-frame sequences with V and J assigned. These tables do not hold every clone; where another copy was compared, an unresolved V gene accounts for under half, and the others remain unexplained. The V and J calls and clone size are taken from that table; D and trimming were inferred from the DNA. This sample holds about 120,000 clones; approximately 80% were observed only once. Of the sample, 2.5% to 3% is held by the ten largest clones.

Input material: PBMCs. The origin of this receptor is a woman in her thirties or forties in good health and CMV-seropositive. The receptor chain draws on TRBV9 and TRBJ2-5; TRBD2 matches 12 bases in the middle. At the DNA level, the sequence is TGTGCCAGCGCTAGCGGGAGGGGGACCCAGTACTTC. This sequence encodes CASASGRGTQYF.